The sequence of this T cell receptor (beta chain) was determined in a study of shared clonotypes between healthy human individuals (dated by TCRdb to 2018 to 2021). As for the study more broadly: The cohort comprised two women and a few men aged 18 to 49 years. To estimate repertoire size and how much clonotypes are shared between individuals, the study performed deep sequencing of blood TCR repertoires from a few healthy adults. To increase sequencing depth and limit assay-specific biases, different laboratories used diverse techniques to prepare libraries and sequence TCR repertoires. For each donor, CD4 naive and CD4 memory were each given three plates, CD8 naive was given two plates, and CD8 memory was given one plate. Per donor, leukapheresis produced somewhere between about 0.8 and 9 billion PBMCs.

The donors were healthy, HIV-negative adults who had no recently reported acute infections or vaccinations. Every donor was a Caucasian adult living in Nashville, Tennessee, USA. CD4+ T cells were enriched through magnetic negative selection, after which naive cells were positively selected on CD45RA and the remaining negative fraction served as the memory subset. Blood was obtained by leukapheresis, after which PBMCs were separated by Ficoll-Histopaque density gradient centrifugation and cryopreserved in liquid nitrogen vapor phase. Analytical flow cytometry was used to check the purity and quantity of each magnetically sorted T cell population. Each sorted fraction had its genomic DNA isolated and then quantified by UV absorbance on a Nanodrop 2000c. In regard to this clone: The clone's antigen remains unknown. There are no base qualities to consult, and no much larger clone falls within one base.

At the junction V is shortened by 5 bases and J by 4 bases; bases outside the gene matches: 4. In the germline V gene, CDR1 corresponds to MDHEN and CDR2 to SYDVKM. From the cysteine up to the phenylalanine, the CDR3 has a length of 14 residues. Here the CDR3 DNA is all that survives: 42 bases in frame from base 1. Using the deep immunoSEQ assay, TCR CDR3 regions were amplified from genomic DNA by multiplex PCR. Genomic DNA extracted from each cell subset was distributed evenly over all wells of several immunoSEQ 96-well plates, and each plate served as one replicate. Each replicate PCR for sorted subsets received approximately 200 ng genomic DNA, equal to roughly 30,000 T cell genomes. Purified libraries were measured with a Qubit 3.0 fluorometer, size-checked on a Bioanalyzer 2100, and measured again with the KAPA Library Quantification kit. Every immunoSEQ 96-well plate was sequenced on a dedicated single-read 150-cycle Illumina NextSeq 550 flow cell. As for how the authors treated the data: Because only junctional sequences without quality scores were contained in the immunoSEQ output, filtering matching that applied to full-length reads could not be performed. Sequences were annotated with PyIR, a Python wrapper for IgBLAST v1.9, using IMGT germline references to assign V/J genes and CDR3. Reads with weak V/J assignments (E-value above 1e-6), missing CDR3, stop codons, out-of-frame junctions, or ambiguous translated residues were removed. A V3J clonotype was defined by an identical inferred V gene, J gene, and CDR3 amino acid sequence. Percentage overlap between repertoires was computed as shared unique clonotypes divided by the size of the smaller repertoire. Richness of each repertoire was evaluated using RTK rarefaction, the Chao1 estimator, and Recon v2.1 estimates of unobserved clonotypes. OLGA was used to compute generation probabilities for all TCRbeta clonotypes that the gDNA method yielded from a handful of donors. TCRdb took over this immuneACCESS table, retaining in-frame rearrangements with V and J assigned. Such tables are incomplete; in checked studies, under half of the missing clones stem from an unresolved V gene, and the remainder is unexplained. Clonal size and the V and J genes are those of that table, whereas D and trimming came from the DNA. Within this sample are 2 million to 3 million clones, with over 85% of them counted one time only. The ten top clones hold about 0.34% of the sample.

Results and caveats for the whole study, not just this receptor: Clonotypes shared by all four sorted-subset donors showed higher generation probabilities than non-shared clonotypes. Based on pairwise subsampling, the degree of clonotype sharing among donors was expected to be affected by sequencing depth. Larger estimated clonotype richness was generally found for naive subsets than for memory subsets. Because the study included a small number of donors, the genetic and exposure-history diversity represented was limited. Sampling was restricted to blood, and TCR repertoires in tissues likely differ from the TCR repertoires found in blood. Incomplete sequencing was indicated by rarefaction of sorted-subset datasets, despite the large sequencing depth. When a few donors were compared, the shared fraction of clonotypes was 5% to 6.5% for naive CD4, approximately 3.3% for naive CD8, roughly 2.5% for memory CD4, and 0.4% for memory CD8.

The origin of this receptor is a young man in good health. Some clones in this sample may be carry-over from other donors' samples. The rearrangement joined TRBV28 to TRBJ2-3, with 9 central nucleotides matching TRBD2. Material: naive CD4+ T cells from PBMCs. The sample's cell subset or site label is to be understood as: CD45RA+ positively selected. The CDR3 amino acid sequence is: CASSKAGGSDTQYF. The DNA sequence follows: TGTGCCAGCAGTAAAGCGGGAGGATCAGATACGCAGTATTTT.